One and the same sample provided the 31 T cell receptor beta chains below, sequenced in a study of T cell repertoires in cytomegalovirus infection. One entry per CDR3 protein results from TCRdb running MiXCR on the reads. The sample records approximately 910,000 distinct CDR3 sequences, roughly 31% being singletons. These receptors lack a known antigen. Sequences were derived from cultured CD8+ T cells from PBMCs, sampled from culture after CMV antigen stimulation. The receptors come from a human donor in good health (CMV status not recorded). Some clones in this sample may be carry-over from other donors' samples.

J is TRBJ2-1 and V is TRBV5-8; possibly TRBD1 for D (5 bases). Trimming removed 6 bases at V and 5 bases at J, with 24 bases between. Germline CDR1 SGHTS, CDR2 YDEGEE. This CDR3 region has 17 residues. The CDR3 is CASMDTEEIVPNNEQFF. CDR3 nucleotide sequence: TGTGCCAGCATGGACACGGAAGAGATAGTACCCAACAATGAGCAGTTCTTC.

As for this clonotype: At one boundary the junction diverges from the germline segment, which might be a read error. This chain links TRBV7-8 with TRBJ2-3; 14 nucleotides agree with TRBD2. The CDR3 has 18 residues. Germline CDR1 is SGHVS and CDR2 is FQNEAQ. CDR3 amino acids: CVSSLVRLAGGGTDTQYF. CDR3 in DNA: TGTGTCAGCAGCTTAGTTCGACTAGCGGGGGGGGGCACAGATACGCAGTATTTT.

In its sample, this clonotype was seen a few times. CDR3 sequence (DNA): TGTGCCAGCTCACCAGGGCTCTCCCTCAGGACAGGGGCGTACGAGCAGTACTTC. It yields the protein CASSPGLSLRTGAYEQYF. The gene calls are TRBV18 and TRBJ2-7, with 9 nucleotides matching TRBD1. CDR3 length: 18 residues. Germline loops: CDR1 KGHSH, CDR2 LQKENI. The ends lost 2 bases at V and 4 bases at J; junction bases unmatched: 15.

The genes are TRBV14 and TRBJ1-3; D unclear. V was shortened by 3 bases and J by 1 base, with 4 bases between the two germline ends. Germline values: CDR1 SGHDN, CDR2 FVKESK. The length of the CDR3 is 13 residues. The CDR3 here is CASSHSSGNTIYF. The CDR3 DNA sequence: TGTGCCAGCAGCCATAGTTCTGGAAACACCATATATTTT.

The chain joins TRBV27 to TRBJ2-3; TRBD2 matches at 9 bases. The germline V gene encodes CDR1 MNHEY and CDR2 SMNVEV (reference sequence). Germline trimming cut 3 bases from V and 5 bases from J; bases unmatched to any gene: 6. The CDR3 totals 15 residues. CDR3 DNA sequence: TGTGCCAGCAGTTTTCAGCGGGGGGCGGGAGATACGCAGTATTTT. This encodes CASSFQRGAGDTQYF.

The chain employs TRBV7-9 and TRBJ1-1; maybe TRBD1 (6 bases). Germline V lookup: CDR1 SEHNR, CDR2 FQNEAQ (reference sequence). Trimming removed 5 bases at V and 11 bases at J, with 27 bases between. The CDR3 loop spans 16 amino acids. The CDR3 DNA sequence: TGTGCCAGCAGCGCGGCACAACAGGGTATCCGGATTGGGGCTTTCTTT. Amino acids: CASSAAQQGIRIGAFF.

The genes are TRBV6-6 and TRBJ1-1, with D hard to call. The CDR3 is made up of 17 amino acids. Germline-derived CDR1 and CDR2 are MNHNY and SVGAGI (reference sequence). V lost 2 bases, J lost 3 bases, and 19 bases lay in between. In DNA, the CDR3 is TGTGCCAGCAGTTACGTTTGGGAGCTAGAAGGAGACACTGAAGCTTTCTTT. Encoded protein: CASSYVWELEGDTEAFF.

This clonotype was recorded a few times. J is TRBJ2-3 and V is TRBV27, with D possibly matching TRBD2 (6 bases). In germline, CDR1 is MNHEY, CDR2 SMNVEV (reference sequence). The CDR3 covers 15 residues. V was trimmed by 3 bases and J by 5 bases, leaving 15 bases between them. The CDR3 protein is CASSFRGYGRDTQYF. For the CDR3, the DNA is TGTGCCAGCAGTTTCCGGGGGTATGGTAGAGATACGCAGTATTTT.

A few counts support this clonotype. The chain combines TRBV7-9 with TRBJ2-7; 7 nucleotides agree with TRBD1. The CDR3 is 15 amino acids. Per the germline V gene, CDR1 is SEHNR and CDR2 is FQNEAQ (reference sequence). Trimming took 4 bases from V and 1 from J; bases not matched to a gene: 7. The CDR3 DNA reads as TGTGCCAGCAGCTCCGACAGGGTCCCTTCCTACGAGCAGTACTTC. It is translated as CASSSDRVPSYEQYF.

The genes are TRBV7-9 and TRBJ1-2; 7 positions match TRBD1. Germline V gene data show CDR1 as SEHNR and CDR2 as FQNEAQ (reference sequence). The CDR3 has 16 amino acids. V gave up 5 bases and J gave up 1 base; unmatched junction bases: 10. The CDR3 sequence is CASSGGDRGFNYGYTF. The DNA of the CDR3 is TGTGCCAGCAGCGGAGGGGACAGAGGGTTTAACTATGGCTACACCTTC.

This clonotype has a handful of counts. The chain joins TRBV27 to TRBJ1-6; TRBD1 matches 9 bases. Germline V lookup: CDR1 MNHEY, CDR2 SMNVEV (reference sequence). The CDR3 spans 19 residues. V was pared by 5 bases and J by 6 bases, with 17 bases of the junction left unmatched. CDR3 amino acids: CASSSSGTGRGISNSPLHF. The DNA of the CDR3 is TGTGCCAGCAGTAGCTCGGGGACAGGGAGAGGGATATCTAATTCACCCCTCCACTTT.

This clonotype was seen a handful of times. This chain connects TRBV7-2 to TRBJ2-3, with D unclear. Per the germline V gene, CDR1 is SGHTA and CDR2 is FQGNSA. V was trimmed by 0 bases and J by 2 bases, leaving 12 bases between them. This CDR3 region has 16 residues. CDR3: CASSLASRSFTDTQYF. The CDR3 DNA is TGTGCCAGCAGCTTAGCCAGCCGATCTTTCACAGATACGCAGTATTTT.

The CDR3 DNA reads TGCGCCAGCAGCCAAGGTAGTGATGAGCAGTTCTTC. Translating it yields CASSQGSDEQFF. The V and J genes are TRBV4-1 and TRBJ2-1; D gene ambiguous. The V gene's germline CDR1 is MGHRA and CDR2 YSYEKL. The CDR3 length is 12 residues. V lost 1 base, J lost 8 bases, and 6 bases lay in between.

The genes are TRBV3-1 and TRBJ2-1; D gene ambiguous. Trimming left V 0 bases short and J 12 bases short, with 12 bases between. This CDR3 region has 13 residues. Germline V gene lookup returns CDR1 LGHDT and CDR2 YNNKEL (reference sequence). The CDR3 loop is CASSQEENLRQFF. The CDR3, as DNA: TGTGCCAGCAGCCAAGAAGAGAACCTCAGGCAGTTCTTC.

CDR3 in amino acids: CASTRSFLSNQPQHF. The CDR3 DNA reads TGTGCCAGCACTCGGAGCTTCCTTAGCAATCAGCCCCAGCATTTT. J is TRBJ1-5 and V is TRBV2; D is unclear. Trimming stripped 7 bases from V and 0 bases from J, with 13 bases between. Germline lookup yields CDR1 SNHLY and CDR2 FYNNEI. The CDR3 loop spans 15 amino acids.

This clonotype was recorded many times. The V call is TRBV7-2, the J call TRBJ2-1, with D unclear. Trimming took 10 bases from V and 6 from J, leaving 16 bases between them. The germline gives CDR1 SGHTA, CDR2 FQGNSA. The CDR3 covers 13 residues. The CDR3 bases are TGTGCCACCGCCCTTGGGATCTTCAATGAGCAGTTCTTC. This gives the protein CATALGIFNEQFF.

In its sample, this clonotype was seen many times. The chain joins TRBV7-2 to TRBJ2-5; 10 positions agree with TRBD1. Germline CDR1 and CDR2: SGHTA and FQGNSA. The V segment lost 6 bases and the J segment 6 bases; nucleotides outside the gene matches: 7. This CDR3 contains 14 residues. In nucleotides, the CDR3 is TGTGCCAGCAGTTACGGACAGGGGGAGCAGACCCAGTACTTC. Amino acid sequence: CASSYGQGEQTQYF. The full variable domain, with the rest looked up from reference TRBV7-2 and TRBJ2-5, is GAGVSQSPSNKVTEKGKDVELRCDPISGHTALYWYRQSLGQGLEFLIYFQGNSAPDKSGLPSDRFSAERTGGSVSTLTIQRTQQEDSAVYLCASSYGQGEQTQYFGPGTRLLVL.

The chain links TRBV12-3 or TRBV12-4 to TRBJ1-5; D call uncertain. CDR3 length equals 13 residues. The germline V and J ends were trimmed by 5 bases and 3 bases, with 8 bases remaining between them. CDR3 in amino acids: CASSLQPNQPQHF. CDR3 DNA: TGTGCCAGCAGTCTACAGCCCAATCAGCCCCAGCATTTT.

The chain combines TRBV4-3 with TRBJ1-2, with D possibly TRBD1 on 5 matching bases. Germline V gene data show CDR1 as LGHNA and CDR2 as YSLEER. The ends were cut back, 0 bases at V and 6 bases at J, with 20 bases in the middle. The CDR3 runs to 17 residues. CDR3 residues: CASSQDLPQGIRDGYTF. The CDR3 DNA follows: TGCGCCAGCAGCCAAGATCTTCCCCAGGGTATACGAGATGGCTACACCTTC.

The rearrangement links TRBV5-8 to TRBJ2-1; 8 nucleotides agree with TRBD2. CDR1 is SGHTS, CDR2 YDEGEE, per germline. V lost 3 bases and J lost 8; bases outside the gene matches: 10. The CDR3 contains 15 residues. The CDR3 DNA reads as TGTGCCAGCAGCTCGGGGGACGGGGGGGCCGATGAGCAGTTCTTC. Translation: CASSSGDGGADEQFF.

This chain uses TRBV5-4 with TRBJ1-2, with D possibly being TRBD1 (6 bases). CDR1 and CDR2 from the germline V gene are SGHNT and YYREEE (reference sequence). The CDR3 spans 15 residues. The germline V and J ends were trimmed by 1 base and 8 bases, with 18 bases remaining between them. The CDR3 is CASSLPRGSVGGYTF. CDR3 coding DNA: TGTGCCAGCAGCTTGCCCAGGGGATCCGTGGGGGGCTACACCTTC.

This clonotype was seen a handful of times. The chain carries TRBV28 and TRBJ1-2; a weak D match, TRBD1 (6 bases). The V gene lost 2 bases and the J gene lost 3 bases, with 13 bases spanning the gap. CDR1 is MDHEN, CDR2 SYDVKM, per germline. CDR3 length: 15 residues. The CDR3 DNA is TGTGCCAGCAGTTTAGCAGGGGACCATTACTATGGCTACACCTTC. This encodes CASSLAGDHYYGYTF.

This clonotype has a count of ten or more. The gene calls are TRBV12-3 or TRBV12-4 and TRBJ1-1; 7 bases map to TRBD1. The CDR3 sequence is 13 residues long. The V segment lost 8 bases and the J segment 5 bases; nucleotides outside the gene matches: 8. This chain's CDR3 is CASGAGGWTEAFF. In DNA, the CDR3 is TGTGCCAGCGGGGCAGGGGGGTGGACTGAAGCTTTCTTT.

The sample holds many counts of this clonotype. This chain connects TRBV19 to TRBJ1-2; perhaps TRBD1 as D (5 bases). Per germline, CDR1 LNHDA and CDR2 SQIVND (reference sequence). The CDR3 covers 13 residues. The V gene lost 7 bases and the J gene lost 4 bases, with 13 bases spanning the gap. CDR3 amino acids: CASIGAYPYGYTF. CDR3 nucleotides: TGTGCCAGTATAGGGGCATACCCCTATGGCTACACCTTC.

The chain recombines TRBV19 with TRBJ1-2, with 8 bases aligning to TRBD1. V shed 5 bases and J 5 bases; nucleotides not matched to a gene: 16. Germline CDR1 LNHDA, CDR2 SQIVND (reference sequence). The CDR3 sequence is 17 residues long. In nucleotides, the CDR3 is TGTGCCAGTAGTTCCGCGTTTGGACAGGGACTTGGATATGGCTACACCTTC. Translating gives CASSSAFGQGLGYGYTF.

This chain connects TRBV27 to TRBJ2-2; a weak D match, TRBD1 (5 bases). This CDR3 region has 15 residues. Trimming pared 2 bases from V and 4 bases from J, leaving 11 bases between. CDR1 and CDR2 from the germline V gene are MNHEY and SMNVEV (reference sequence). The CDR3, as DNA: TGTGCCAGCAGTTTACTAGGGGATGGCACCGGGGAGCTGTTTTTT. It is translated as CASSLLGDGTGELFF.

This clonotype came up a few times. The chain combines TRBV19 with TRBJ1-5; 8 bases agree with TRBD1. This CDR3 is 20 amino acids long. Per germline, CDR1 LNHDA and CDR2 SQIVND (reference sequence). The junction had 17 bases not matched to a gene; V was cut back by 0 bases and J by 4 bases. The CDR3 DNA reads as TGTGCCAGTAGTATAGAGGGAACAGGGGGACACCCCGTCTGGAATCAGCCCCAGCATTTT. The encoded protein is CASSIEGTGGHPVWNQPQHF.

The genes are TRBV18 and TRBJ1-2; 8 positions agree with TRBD1. The V segment lost 3 bases and the J segment 8 bases; nucleotides outside the gene matches: 5. Per the germline V gene, CDR1 is KGHSH and CDR2 is LQKENI. The CDR3 runs to 13 residues. CDR3 residues: CASSPPDRDGYTF. DNA of the CDR3: TGTGCCAGCTCACCGCCGGACAGGGACGGCTACACCTTC.

This clonotype was found a few times. The chain couples TRBV9 to TRBJ2-6; D is undetermined. The CDR3 contains 16 residues. CDR1 SGDLS and CDR2 YYNGEE come from the germline V gene. V lost 4 bases and J 0 bases, leaving 11 bases between the germline ends. The CDR3 loop reads CASSISATSGANVLTF. CDR3 DNA sequence: TGTGCCAGCAGCATTAGTGCTACCTCTGGGGCCAACGTCCTGACTTTC.

This clonotype has just a few counts. This sequence joins TRBV14 and TRBJ2-5; D is possibly TRBD1 (5 bases). CDR1 and CDR2 (germline): SGHDN, FVKESK. The CDR3 runs 14 residues. V lost 0 bases, J lost 7 bases, and 12 bases lay in between. The chain's CDR3 is CASSQEGQGGTQYF. CDR3 nucleotides: TGTGCCAGCAGCCAAGAGGGGCAGGGTGGGACCCAGTACTTC. The complete variable domain, with remaining parts taken from reference TRBV14 and TRBJ2-5, reads EAGVTQFPSHSVIEKGQTVTLRCDPISGHDNLYWYRRVMGKEIKFLLHFVKESKQDESGMPNNRFLAERTGGTYSTLKVQPAELEDSGVYFCASSQEGQGGTQYFGPGTRLLVL.

The rearrangement uses TRBV2 and TRBJ2-3, with 9 nucleotides matching TRBD2. Per germline, CDR1 SNHLY and CDR2 FYNNEI. V trimming: 8 bases; J trimming: 4 bases; junction bases outside the gene matches: 16. This CDR3 contains 17 residues. For the CDR3, the DNA is TGTGCCAGCCTAGGCAGGGCTAGCGGGGAGAAAGCAGATACGCAGTATTTT. This translates into CASLGRASGEKADTQYF.